Below, 10 T cell receptor beta chains from the same sample are listed, as sequenced in a study of post-analysis software for immune sequencing data. General study results and limits: Relative to controls, patients had 5 or 6 TRBV segments at higher frequency, with TRBV5-6, TRBV5-1 and TRBV20-1 among these.

cDNA libraries of TCR beta carried unique molecular identifiers. MiXCR was run by TCRdb on the PCR reads, yielding one entry per CDR3 protein. The sample includes about 810,000 distinct CDR3 sequences, about 53% of them seen just once. The antigens of these receptors remain unknown. Sequencing was done on a sample of blood. The origin of the receptors is a girl aged 5 to 17 with multiple sclerosis.

This clonotype was seen ten or more times. The chain combines TRBV6-4 with TRBJ2-2, with D uncertain. The germline V and J ends were trimmed by 2 bases and 3 bases, with 4 bases remaining between them. CDR1 and CDR2 (germline): MRHNA, SNTAGT. This CDR3 has 13 residues. In DNA form, the CDR3 reads TGTGCCAGCAGTGACAGGGACACCGGGGAGCTGTTTTTT. The encoded protein is CASSDRDTGELFF.

The sample holds many counts of this clonotype. This chain connects TRBV20-1 to TRBJ2-4, with D perhaps TRBD1 or TRBD2 (6 bases each). Trimming shortened V by 4 bases and J by 0 bases, and 10 bases separated the two germline ends. The germline V gene has CDR1 DFQATT and CDR2 SNEGSKA (reference sequence). The CDR3 runs to 14 residues. DNA for the CDR3: TGCAGTGCTACCGGGGGCTCAGCCAAAAACATTCAGTACTTC. It is translated as CSATGGSAKNIQYF.

Only a few counts were recorded for this clonotype. The chain has TRBV29-1 and TRBJ2-7; 10 bases fit TRBD1. The CDR3 runs to 11 residues. CDR1 and CDR2 (germline): SQVTM, ANQGSEA. V shed 7 bases, J shed 7 bases, and the junction held 4 bases outside the gene matches. CDR3 nucleotide sequence: TGCAGCGGGACAGGGGGAGGGGAGCAGTACTTC. Encoded protein: CSGTGGGEQYF.

This chain joins TRBV20-1 and TRBJ2-1; 10 bases line up with TRBD2. After removal of 5 bases from V and 6 bases from J, the junction contained 7 bases not matched to a gene. Germline-derived CDR1 and CDR2 are DFQATT and SNEGSKA (reference sequence). This CDR3 is 14 amino acids long. The CDR3 loop is CSAPPSGSSNEQFF. The CDR3 DNA reads TGCAGTGCTCCCCCTAGCGGGAGTTCCAATGAGCAGTTCTTC.

The rearrangement joins TRBV5-1 to TRBJ2-4; tentative D call: TRBD2 (5 bases). The last part of the DNA fits TRBJ2-7 better; the J call may be wrong. Germline V lookup: CDR1 SGHRS, CDR2 YFSETQ. The CDR3 has 14 residues. In DNA, the CDR3 is TGCGCCAGCAGCTTGGGGGAGAGCGTCTACGAGCAGTACTTC. Translated, it gives CASSLGESVYEQYF.

The chain joins TRBV7-2 to TRBJ2-3, with 10 bases lining up with TRBD2. Losses at the gene ends were 5 bases for V and 4 bases for J; bases not matched to a gene: 9. This CDR3 is 16 amino acids long. Germline CDR1 and CDR2: SGHTA and FQGNSA. Here the CDR3 DNA reads TGTGCCAGCAGCCGACCAGCGGGGGGGCCTGCAGATACGCAGTATTTT. It encodes CASSRPAGGPADTQYF.

This chain joins TRBV7-9 and TRBJ2-1; TRBD2 aligns across 10 bases. The V segment lost 2 bases and the J segment 5 bases; nucleotides outside the gene matches: 9. Germline values: CDR1 SEHNR, CDR2 FQNEAQ (reference sequence). This CDR3 comprises 17 residues. The CDR3 DNA follows: TGTGCCAGCAGCTTACCCTTAGGAGCGGGAGGGCACAATGAGCAGTTCTTC. Translation: CASSLPLGAGGHNEQFF. The whole variable domain, filled in from reference TRBV7-9 and TRBJ2-1, reads DTGVSQNPRHKITKRGQNVTFRCDPISEHNRLYWYRQTLGQGPEFLTYFQNEAQLEKSRLLSDRFSAERPKGSFSTLEIQRTEQGDSAMYLCASSLPLGAGGHNEQFFGPGTRLTVL.

This clonotype was seen a handful of times. This sequence joins TRBV6-5 and TRBJ1-1; D is unclear. Germline CDR1 is MNHEY and CDR2 is SVGAGI. CDR3 size: 15 residues. Trimming shortened V by 7 bases and J by 7 bases, and 22 bases separated the two germline ends. The CDR3 sequence is CASTPHPADAGEAFF. CDR3 sequence (DNA): TGTGCCAGCACCCCTCACCCGGCAGATGCAGGTGAAGCTTTCTTT.

This clonotype occurred a few times. The V and J genes are TRBV29-1 and TRBJ1-1, with a tentative D call TRBD1 (5 bases). The germline V gene encodes CDR1 SQVTM and CDR2 ANQGSEA. Trimming took 3 bases from V and 4 from J, leaving 15 bases between them. CDR3 size: 14 residues. CDR3 coding DNA: TGCAGCGTTGAGGGAAGGGTGGGGGGCACTGAAGCTTTCTTT. Its translation: CSVEGRVGGTEAFF.

The chain carries TRBV29-1 and TRBJ2-7, with TRBD1 identical over 8 bases. The V gene end was trimmed by 4 bases and the J gene end by 3 bases; junction bases not matched to a gene: 14. This CDR3 is 16 amino acids long. Germline V CDR1 and CDR2: SQVTM, ANQGSEA. This CDR3 is CSVVRRAGGTDYEQYF. In DNA form, the CDR3 reads TGCAGCGTTGTAAGACGGGCAGGGGGCACCGACTACGAGCAGTACTTC.